This passage covers 3 T cell receptor beta chains from one sample sequenced in a study of CD8 T cells in Susac syndrome. RNA in amounts of about 0.45 to 1 ug was reverse transcribed with random hexamers. TCRdb processed the immunoSEQ multiplex PCR reads anew with MiXCR; each CDR3 protein has one entry. The sample consists of fewer than 300,000 distinct CDR3 sequences, roughly 84% of them appearing once. Sequences were obtained from CD8+ T cells from PBMCs. The receptors were gathered from a human donor with multiple sclerosis.

The chain couples TRBV7-9 to TRBJ2-7; possible D gene TRBD2, 6 bases. CDR3 length equals 19 residues. V was trimmed by 5 bases and J by 4 bases, leaving 30 bases between them. Germline V lookup: CDR1 SEHNR, CDR2 FQNEAQ (reference sequence). CDR3 DNA: TGTGCCAGCAGCGGACTATCCCCCCGTCCGCCGGACTCGCGGTACGAGCAGTACTTC. As protein: CASSGLSPRPPDSRYEQYF.

CDR3 DNA: TGTGCCAGTACCCCCAGGGGACTAGCGGGCCATGAGCAGTTCTTC. It yields the protein CASTPRGLAGHEQFF. The rearrangement uses TRBV19 and TRBJ2-1; TRBD2 matches at 12 bases. V was pared by 7 bases and J by 8 bases, with 9 bases of the junction left unmatched. Germline V CDR1 and CDR2: LNHDA, SQIVND (reference sequence). This CDR3 contains 15 residues.

This sequence joins TRBV7-9 and TRBJ2-5; 8 bases agree with TRBD1. The CDR3 has 15 residues. From germline, CDR1 is SEHNR and CDR2 FQNEAQ (reference sequence). Trimming removed 4 bases from V and 4 bases from J; junction bases left unmatched: 8. CDR3 region: CASSSQDRALETQYF. The CDR3 nucleotides are TGTGCCAGCAGCTCTCAGGACAGGGCGTTAGAGACCCAGTACTTC.